The rows below give T cell receptor beta chains drawn from one sample of a study of Ad26.COV2.S vaccination and SARS-CoV-2 variants. Sequencing used immunoSEQ multiplex PCR; TCRdb keeps in-frame clones, though not all of them. The sample holds over 450,000 clones, roughly nine tenths seen once. The sample was peripheral blood, taken in a trial of Ad26.COV2.S vaccine versus placebo. These receptors were obtained from a person between 18 and 60 years old who received the Ad26.COV2.S COVID-19 vaccine or a placebo. Both conserved end residues are part of each CDR3. Fields, in order: D gene, clone size, V gene, J gene, CDR3 length, CDR3 protein, CDR3 DNA. The D gene is left open where the match is weak. Where a row states a size, it is once, few, many or the class of an expanded clone; other rows omit it.

-	once	TRBV7-3	TRBJ2-3	13	CASSSDFTDTQYF	TGTGCCAGCAGCTCCGACTTCACAGATACGCAGTATTTT
-	-	TRBV27	TRBJ1-5	17	CASSPRYGTQVGQPQHF	TGTGCCAGCAGTCCCCGCTACGGGACCCAGGTTGGTCAGCCCCAGCATTTT
-	-	TRBV6-5	TRBJ2-2	16	CASSYQPGAFTGELFF	TGTGCCAGCAGTTACCAACCGGGAGCGTTCACCGGGGAGCTGTTTTTT
TRBD2	-	TRBV9	TRBJ2-7	14	CASSRASGSYEQYF	TGTGCCAGCAGTAGGGCTAGCGGCTCCTACGAGCAGTACTTC
-	-	TRBV7-3	TRBJ1-5	13	CASSLTGNQPQHF	TGTGCCAGCAGTCTGACCGGCAATCAGCCCCAGCATTTT
-	-	TRBV7-9	TRBJ1-3	14	CASRSQGTGNTIYF	TGTGCCAGCAGATCTCAGGGAACTGGAAACACCATATATTTT
-	once	TRBV27	TRBJ2-1	14	CASSLRGSYNEQFF	TGTGCCAGCAGTCTTAGGGGCTCCTACAATGAGCAGTTCTTC
TRBD2	-	TRBV19	TRBJ2-1	14	CASSTGLVGNEQFF	TGTGCCAGTAGTACGGGACTAGTTGGCAATGAGCAGTTCTTC
-	-	TRBV5-1	TRBJ1-1	17	CASSLAKVGFTNTEAFF	TGCGCCAGCAGCTTGGCCAAGGTGGGATTCACGAACACTGAAGCTTTCTTT
-	-	TRBV7-2	TRBJ2-3	14	CASSLDWAGDTQYF	TGTGCCAGCAGCTTAGACTGGGCGGGAGATACGCAGTATTTT
-	-	TRBV19	TRBJ2-1	16	CASSIRYSGAYNEQFF	TGTGCCAGTAGTATAAGGTATAGCGGAGCGTACAATGAGCAGTTCTTC
-	-	TRBV6-5	TRBJ1-2	13	CASRRVGGYGYTF	TGTGCCAGCAGACGCGTGGGGGGCTATGGCTACACCTTC
-	-	TRBV4-3	TRBJ1-2	17	CASSQEWRLPPTYGYTF	TGCGCCAGCAGCCAAGAGTGGAGACTGCCTCCCACCTATGGCTACACCTTC
TRBD1	few	TRBV15	TRBJ1-6	16	CATSRGRQGGNSPLHF	TGTGCCACCAGCAGGGGAAGACAGGGCGGTAATTCACCCCTCCACTTT
-	-	TRBV19	TRBJ1-6	14	CASSVGPEGSPLHF	TGTGCCAGTAGTGTGGGCCCTGAGGGTTCACCCCTCCACTTT
-	-	TRBV29-1	TRBJ2-5	12	CSAQGSSETQYF	TGCAGCGCCCAGGGAAGCTCGGAGACCCAGTACTTC
-	few	TRBV28	TRBJ1-1	14	CASSSEHTNTEAFF	TGTGCCAGCAGTTCCGAACATACGAACACTGAAGCTTTCTTT
TRBD1	-	TRBV3-1/TRBV3-2	TRBJ2-7	15	CASSQDRGPVYEQYF	TGTGCCAGCAGCCAAGACAGGGGGCCGGTATACGAGCAGTACTTC
TRBD2	-	TRBV9	TRBJ2-1	15	CASSPRGSGSFEQFF	TGTGCCAGCAGCCCCCGAGGTAGCGGGAGTTTTGAGCAGTTCTTC
-	-	TRBV28	TRBJ2-7	12	CASRQSSYEQYF	TGTGCCAGCAGACAGAGCTCCTACGAGCAGTACTTC
TRBD1	once	TRBV6-4	TRBJ1-1	13	CASSRGRDTEAFF	TGTGCCAGCAGCAGGGGGCGAGATACTGAAGCTTTCTTT
TRBD1	few	TRBV3-1/TRBV3-2	TRBJ1-6	16	CASSQAGPGGNSPLHF	TGTGCCAGCAGCCAAGCCGGACCAGGGGGCAATTCACCCCTCCACTTT
TRBD1	-	TRBV28	TRBJ1-2	17	CASSLGTGGVGGYGYTF	TGTGCCAGCAGTTTAGGGACAGGGGGCGTAGGAGGTTATGGCTACACCTTC
-	-	TRBV3-1/TRBV3-2	TRBJ1-5	18	CASSHSPAPAGVDQPQHF	TGTGCCAGCAGCCATTCCCCCGCTCCGGCAGGGGTAGATCAGCCCCAGCATTTT
-	-	TRBV6-5	TRBJ1-1	14	CASSYSHGATEAFF	TGTGCCAGCAGTTACTCCCACGGGGCCACTGAAGCTTTCTTT
-	-	TRBV3-1/TRBV3-2	TRBJ1-5	12	CASSQERGPQHF	TGTGCCAGCAGCCAAGAACGGGGGCCCCAGCATTTT
-	-	TRBV7-9	TRBJ2-7	14	CASSATHSPGEQYF	TGTGCCAGCAGCGCCACCCATTCCCCGGGGGAGCAGTACTTC
-	-	TRBV20-1	TRBJ1-2	11	CSHDGGLGYTF	TGCAGTCATGACGGGGGGCTCGGCTACACCTTC
-	-	TRBV5-1	TRBJ1-6	16	CASSQEGGRNNSPLHF	TGCGCCAGCAGCCAGGAGGGGGGGCGGAATAATTCACCCCTCCACTTT
-	-	TRBV2	TRBJ2-5	15	CASSEGRGLLGTQYF	TGTGCCAGCAGTGAAGGGCGGGGCCTCCTCGGGACCCAGTACTTC
-	once	TRBV6-5	TRBJ2-5	13	CASSNWGEKTQYF	TGTGCCAGCAGTAACTGGGGCGAAAAGACCCAGTACTTC
TRBD1	once	TRBV20-1	TRBJ2-1	14	CSASSWDSYNEQFF	TGCAGTGCTAGTAGTTGGGACAGCTACAATGAGCAGTTCTTC
TRBD2	-	TRBV7-3	TRBJ2-2	18	CASSLFIGTRGVTGELFF	TGTGCCAGCAGCTTATTTATCGGGACTAGAGGGGTCACCGGGGAGCTGTTTTTT
-	-	TRBV9	TRBJ2-1	17	CASSVEVGRGSYNEQFF	TGTGCCAGCAGCGTAGAAGTGGGGCGGGGCTCCTACAATGAGCAGTTCTTC
-	-	TRBV3-1/TRBV3-2	TRBJ2-1	15	CASSPGRGPYNEQFF	TGTGCCAGCAGCCCCGGCAGGGGACCCTATAATGAGCAGTTCTTC
-	-	TRBV5-1	TRBJ2-7	13	CASSSGTFYEQYF	TGCGCCAGCAGCTCCGGGACCTTCTACGAGCAGTACTTC
-	-	TRBV20-1	TRBJ2-7	11	CSARVGYEQYF	TGCAGTGCTAGAGTGGGATACGAGCAGTACTTC
-	-	TRBV9	TRBJ2-7	15	CASSGTASSSYEQYF	TGTGCCAGCAGCGGGACTGCTTCGAGCTCCTACGAGCAGTACTTC
-	-	TRBV12-5	TRBJ2-3	13	CASGFLGTDTQYF	TGTGCTAGTGGTTTCCTGGGCACAGATACGCAGTATTTT
TRBD1	once	TRBV27	TRBJ2-6	18	CASSWGQPSLGGANVLTF	TGTGCCAGCAGTTGGGGACAGCCCTCGTTAGGTGGGGCCAACGTCCTGACTTTC
-	few	TRBV13	TRBJ1-3	17	CASSSSMGFLYGNTIYF	TGTGCCAGCAGCTCATCGATGGGGTTTTTGTACGGAAACACCATATATTTT
-	-	TRBV30	TRBJ1-1	13	CAWSIQSNTEAFF	TGTGCCTGGAGTATCCAGTCGAACACTGAAGCTTTCTTT
-	-	TRBV5-1	TRBJ2-3	15	CASSLWQGLADTQYF	TGCGCCAGCAGCTTGTGGCAGGGGTTAGCAGATACGCAGTATTTT
-	-	TRBV11-2	TRBJ2-7	15	CASSFRDASSYEQYF	TGTGCCAGCAGCTTCCGGGACGCAAGCTCCTACGAGCAGTACTTC
-	-	TRBV5-5	TRBJ2-2	14	CASSLTQFTGELFF	TGTGCCAGCAGCTTGACGCAGTTCACCGGGGAGCTGTTTTTT
TRBD1	-	TRBV5-1	TRBJ1-1	13	CASRLGGTAEAFF	TGCGCCAGCAGGTTGGGTGGGACAGCCGAAGCTTTCTTT
TRBD1	-	TRBV3-1/TRBV3-2	TRBJ1-4	15	CASSQTGLRVGKLFF	TGTGCCAGCAGCCAGACAGGGCTCCGGGTGGGAAAACTGTTTTTT
-	-	TRBV18	TRBJ1-1	15	CASSPGLLVNTEAFF	TGTGCCAGCTCACCAGGACTCCTCGTGAACACTGAAGCTTTCTTT